Listed below are T cell receptor beta chains from one sample, sequenced in a study of blood T cell repertoires in COVID-19. Libraries were prepared by immunoSEQ multiplex PCR; TCRdb keeps only in-frame clonotypes and omits some of them. The sample contains approximately 180,000 clones, nearly 80% of which appear only once. The specimen sequenced was peripheral blood. The receptor source for this set is a woman between 65 and 79 years old with acute or convalescent COVID-19. Both conserved end residues are part of each CDR3. A D gene is named only where the DNA matches it firmly. A clone size is listed for some rows: how often the clone was seen (once, few, many), or a class if it is expanded.

v_call	j_call	d_call	clone_size	cdr3_aa	cdr3_nt
TRBV5-1	TRBJ1-1	.	.	CASSFGPNTEAFF	TGCGCCAGCAGCTTTGGCCCTAACACTGAAGCTTTCTTT
TRBV7-9	TRBJ2-2	.	.	CASTHRAVGELFF	TGTGCCAGCACTCACAGGGCGGTCGGGGAGCTGTTTTTT
TRBV6-5	TRBJ1-1	.	.	CASSYAGTNTEAFF	TGTGCCAGCAGTTACGCAGGCACAAACACTGAAGCTTTCTTT
TRBV29-1	TRBJ2-7	.	.	CSVEASGVEQYF	TGCAGCGTTGAAGCTTCAGGGGTCGAGCAGTACTTC
TRBV12-3/TRBV12-4	TRBJ2-2	.	.	CATGPRDGELFF	TGTGCCACCGGACCGAGGGACGGGGAGCTGTTTTTT
TRBV27	TRBJ2-2	.	.	CASSFWSGELFF	TGTGCCAGCAGTTTTTGGAGCGGGGAGCTGTTTTTT
TRBV5-8	TRBJ2-1	.	.	CASSEIQGAYYNEQFF	TGTGCCAGCAGCGAAATACAGGGAGCTTACTACAATGAGCAGTTCTTC
TRBV5-5	TRBJ1-6	.	.	CASSLTDRIGNSPLHF	TGTGCCAGCAGCCTCACCGACAGGATCGGTAATTCACCCCTCCACTTT
TRBV19	TRBJ1-2	.	.	CASSTGGGSYGYTF	TGTGCCAGTAGTACCGGTGGGGGGTCATATGGCTACACCTTC
TRBV12-3/TRBV12-4	TRBJ2-1	TRBD1	.	CASVRQGVNEQFF	TGTGCCAGCGTCCGACAGGGGGTCAATGAGCAGTTCTTC
TRBV24-1	TRBJ1-2	TRBD1	.	CATRGQGDGYTF	TGTGCCACCCGGGGACAGGGGGATGGCTACACCTTC
TRBV5-1	TRBJ2-3	TRBD1	.	CASSLMTGGNTDTQYF	TGCGCCAGCAGCTTGATGACAGGGGGGAACACAGATACGCAGTATTTT
TRBV30	TRBJ1-3	TRBD1	.	CAWRGQGGSGNTIYF	TGTGCCTGGAGGGGACAGGGAGGCTCTGGAAACACCATATATTTT
TRBV5-5	TRBJ1-1	.	.	CASSLAAFQGSSISEAFF	TGTGCCAGCAGCTTGGCTGCTTTTCAGGGGAGTTCTATCTCTGAAGCTTTCTTT
TRBV7-2	TRBJ1-1	TRBD1	.	CASSLRQGLNTEAFF	TGTGCCAGCAGCTTAAGACAGGGTCTGAACACTGAAGCTTTCTTT
TRBV7-2	TRBJ1-2	.	few	CASSSQAIQSGLNYGYTF	TGTGCCAGCAGCTCCCAAGCGATACAGTCGGGGTTGAACTATGGCTACACCTTC
TRBV2	TRBJ1-4	.	many	CASSYRTANEKLFF	TGTGCCAGCAGTTACCGGACAGCTAATGAAAAACTGTTTTTT
TRBV7-3	TRBJ2-3	TRBD2	.	CASSLNAGGTDTQYF	TGTGCCAGCAGCTTAAATGCGGGGGGCACAGATACGCAGTATTTT
TRBV4-2	TRBJ2-1	.	.	CASSPQRNYNEQFF	TGTGCCAGCAGCCCGCAGCGGAACTACAATGAGCAGTTCTTC
TRBV4-1	TRBJ1-3	.	.	CASRPFPEAGNTIYF	TGCGCCAGCAGACCTTTCCCTGAGGCTGGAAACACCATATATTTT
TRBV19	TRBJ1-1	.	few	CASSPIHASTEAFF	TGTGCCAGTAGTCCTATACATGCTAGCACTGAAGCTTTCTTT
TRBV7-3	TRBJ1-5	TRBD1	.	CASSLHGQGPHSNQPQHF	TGTGCCAGCAGCTTACACGGACAGGGGCCCCATAGCAATCAGCCCCAGCATTTT
TRBV7-9	TRBJ2-5	.	.	CASSLKLQVEFGETQYF	TGTGCCAGCAGCTTAAAATTACAGGTCGAATTCGGGGAGACCCAGTACTTC
TRBV7-9	TRBJ2-1	TRBD2	.	CASRNLAGGYNEQFF	TGTGCCAGCAGGAACCTAGCGGGAGGTTACAATGAGCAGTTCTTC
TRBV6-5	TRBJ2-1	TRBD1	once	CASSYAQGASNEQFF	TGTGCCAGCAGTTACGCTCAGGGGGCCTCCAATGAGCAGTTCTTC
TRBV2	TRBJ2-5	TRBD2	few	CASSEALSGDPQETQYF	TGTGCCAGCAGTGAAGCGCTTAGCGGGGACCCTCAAGAGACCCAGTACTTC
TRBV12-3/TRBV12-4	TRBJ2-1	TRBD1	.	CASSFYGTGQFF	TGTGCCAGCAGTTTCTATGGGACAGGGCAGTTCTTC
TRBV7-8	TRBJ1-2	TRBD1	.	CASSPGTANYGYTF	TGTGCCAGCAGCCCCGGGACAGCTAACTATGGCTACACCTTC
TRBV2	TRBJ2-1	TRBD1	few	CASTGTDYNEQFF	TGTGCCAGCACAGGGACAGACTACAATGAGCAGTTCTTC
TRBV5-4	TRBJ2-3	TRBD2	.	CASRLELAGDSLGDTQYF	TGTGCCAGCAGATTAGAACTAGCGGGAGACTCTTTAGGAGATACGCAGTATTTT
TRBV3-1/TRBV3-2	TRBJ1-5	TRBD1	.	CASSQRGTGPHQPQHF	TGTGCCAGCAGCCAACGCGGGACAGGACCCCATCAGCCCCAGCATTTT